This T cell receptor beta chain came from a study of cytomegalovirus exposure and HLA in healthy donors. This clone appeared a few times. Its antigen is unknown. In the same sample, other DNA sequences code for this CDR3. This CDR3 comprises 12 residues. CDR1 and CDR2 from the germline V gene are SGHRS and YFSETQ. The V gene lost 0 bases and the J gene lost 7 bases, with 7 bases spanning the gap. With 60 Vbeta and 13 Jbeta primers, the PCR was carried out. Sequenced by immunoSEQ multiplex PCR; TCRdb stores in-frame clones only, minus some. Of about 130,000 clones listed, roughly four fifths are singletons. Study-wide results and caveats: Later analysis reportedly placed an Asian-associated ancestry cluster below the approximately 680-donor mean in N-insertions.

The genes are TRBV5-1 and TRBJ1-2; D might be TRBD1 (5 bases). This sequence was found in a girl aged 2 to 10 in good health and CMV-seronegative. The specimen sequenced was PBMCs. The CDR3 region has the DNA TGCGCCAGCAGCTTGGGGCAGGGTGGCTACACCTTC. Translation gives CASSLGQGGYTF.